What follows is one T cell receptor beta chain and its context. Since the CDR3 does not end with the conserved phenylalanine or tryptophan, this likely comes from a read error. This sample's RNA came from whole unsorted tissue. More than 3 cm separated this lung sample from the edge of the tumor. Chemotherapy-naive patients with new lung cancer underwent thoracic surgery in China, August–November 2014. This record belongs to a study of tumor and adjacent non-tumor tissue in lung cancer. Overall study: Patients comprised about a dozen adenocarcinoma, a couple of squamous cell carcinoma and 1 small cell lung cancer.

This CDR3 is built from 13 residues. Germline CDR1 reads MNHEY; CDR2 reads SVGAGI. Three rounds of nested PCR, following a modified ARM-PCR protocol, produced the TCRbeta library. TCRdb used MiXCR to reprocess the multiplex PCR reads, holding one entry per CDR3 protein. The sample lists more than 75,000 distinct CDR3 sequences, 80% occurring once. This sequence was found in a man aged 60 to 75 with small cell lung cancer. The specimen sequenced was distant non-tumor lung tissue. The V gene is TRBV6-5, the J gene TRBJ1-2; TRBD1 might be the D (5 bases). CDR3 region: CASRYSRGGGYTL. The CDR3 bases are TGTGCCAGCAGATACTCAAGGGGCGGTGGCTACACCTTA.